This T cell receptor beta chain was found in a study of blood T cell repertoires in COVID-19. Across the study: The study drew acute and convalescent COVID-19 samples from the United States, Italy and Spain. PBMCs, B-cell-depleted T cells, or T cells were the source of the cDNA or gDNA that made up the material.

Methods used by the authors: Amplified reference gene primers provided the basis for estimating nucleated cell counts. Some clones are missing from TCRdb's copy, which holds only in-frame ones; the method was immunoSEQ multiplex PCR. D and trimming come from the DNA, and the V and J calls and clone size come from that table. The data hold 120,000 to 150,000 clones, with just under 90% observed a single time. The sample consisted of peripheral blood. The sequence was obtained from a woman older than 75 with acute or convalescent COVID-19.

CDR3 sequence (DNA): TGTGCCAGCAGCCCTCTAGGGTCTAGCCATAGGATTCAGTACTTC. Amino acids: CASSPLGSSHRIQYF. V and J are TRBV6-6 and TRBJ2-4; possibly TRBD2 for D (5 bases). The CDR3 runs to 15 residues. Per germline, CDR1 MNHNY and CDR2 SVGAGI (reference sequence). Trimming took off 6 bases at V and 10 bases at J, with 22 bases between the two ends.